This TCR beta chain was observed in a study of molecular identifiers for immune sequencing clone quantification. Turning to the study itself: RNA, taken in replicates from roughly 21,000 or 96,000 naive CD8 cells, was split five ways, with four sequenced.

Germline V gene lookup returns CDR1 MDHEN and CDR2 SYDVKM. Trimming stripped 3 bases from V and 4 bases from J, with 18 bases between. This CDR3 comprises 17 residues. TCRdb called the PCR reads again in MiXCR, with one record for every CDR3 protein. The top ten hold about 0.84% of the sample, which has approximately 680,000 distinct CDR3 sequences, roughly 25% seen once. Many counts were recorded for this clonotype. Based on a CD8+CD4-CCR7+CD45RA+ profile, naive CD8 T cells were sorted. The rearrangement uses TRBV28 and TRBJ2-2, with D possibly being TRBD1 or TRBD2 (5 bases each). The sequencing input was naive CD8+ T cells from blood, with Jurkat cell RNA spiked in. This sample's subset: FACS-sorted CD8+CD4-CCR7+CD45RA+ naive T cells. This clonotype was sampled from a human donor in good health. Some libraries in this study had Jurkat cell RNA spiked in. The CDR3 reads CASSLGPRELITGELFF. The CDR3 DNA reads as TGTGCCAGCAGTTTGGGACCCAGGGAACTAATCACCGGGGAGCTGTTTTTT.